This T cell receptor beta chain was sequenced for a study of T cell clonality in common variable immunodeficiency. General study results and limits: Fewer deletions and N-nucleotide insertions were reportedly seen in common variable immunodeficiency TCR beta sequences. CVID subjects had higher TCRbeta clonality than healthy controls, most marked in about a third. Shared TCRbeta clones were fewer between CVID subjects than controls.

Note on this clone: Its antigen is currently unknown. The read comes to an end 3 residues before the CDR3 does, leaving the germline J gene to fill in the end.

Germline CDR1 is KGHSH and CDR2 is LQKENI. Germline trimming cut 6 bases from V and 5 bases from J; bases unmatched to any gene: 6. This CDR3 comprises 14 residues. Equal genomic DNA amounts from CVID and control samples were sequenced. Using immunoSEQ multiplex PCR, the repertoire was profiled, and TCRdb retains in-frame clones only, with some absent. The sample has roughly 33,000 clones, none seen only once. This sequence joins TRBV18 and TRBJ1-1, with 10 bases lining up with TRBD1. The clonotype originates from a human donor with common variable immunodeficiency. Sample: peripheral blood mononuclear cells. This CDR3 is CASSRDRGGTEAFF. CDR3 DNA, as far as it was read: TGTGCCAGCTCCCGGGACAGGGGAGGGACTGAA.